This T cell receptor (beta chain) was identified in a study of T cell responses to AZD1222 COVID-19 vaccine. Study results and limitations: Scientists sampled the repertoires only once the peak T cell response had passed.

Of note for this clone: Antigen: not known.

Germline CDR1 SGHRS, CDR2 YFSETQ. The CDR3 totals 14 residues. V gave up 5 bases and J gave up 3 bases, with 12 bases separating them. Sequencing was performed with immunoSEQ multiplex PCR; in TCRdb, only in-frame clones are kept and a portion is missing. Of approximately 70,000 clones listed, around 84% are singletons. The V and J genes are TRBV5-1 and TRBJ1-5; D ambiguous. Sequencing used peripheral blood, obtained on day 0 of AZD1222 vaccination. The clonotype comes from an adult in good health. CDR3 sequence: CASSFDTNNQPQHF. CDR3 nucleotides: TGCGCCAGCAGTTTCGACACGAACAATCAGCCCCAGCATTTT.